The 27 T cell receptor beta chains in this list originate from one sample, sequenced in a study of blood T cell repertoires in COVID-19. Assay: immunoSEQ multiplex PCR; the TCRdb copy retains only in-frame clones and omits some. The table has hundreds of thousands of clones, approximately 90% seen once; the top ten hold approximately 9.8%. Sequenced material: PBMCs or T cells enriched from blood (not recorded which). All receptors come from a woman in her 40s who had recovered from COVID-19.

V usage is TRBV2 and J usage is TRBJ1-5, with 8 bases aligning to TRBD1. Germline V lookup: CDR1 SNHLY, CDR2 FYNNEI. The CDR3 is made up of 15 amino acids. Trimming at V came to 5 bases and at J to 2 bases, leaving 5 bases not matched to a gene. CDR3 nucleotide sequence: TGTGCCAGCAGTTCCACAGGGGGGCGCAATCAGCCCCAGCATTTT. Translated: CASSSTGGRNQPQHF.

The chain recombines TRBV30 with TRBJ2-1; TRBD2 agrees at 9 bases. Trimming took 2 bases from V and 9 from J; bases not matched to a gene: 8. Germline CDR1 GTSNPN, CDR2 SVGIG (reference sequence). CDR3 length: 14 amino acids. The CDR3 reads CAWSSLAGGFEQFF. For the CDR3, the DNA is TGTGCCTGGAGTTCACTAGCGGGCGGGTTTGAGCAGTTCTTC.

The chain is built from TRBV3-1 (or the pseudogene TRBV3-2) and TRBJ2-1; D may be TRBD2 (6 bases). The CDR3 consists of 17 residues. Trimming left V 0 bases short and J 2 bases short, with 14 bases between. Germline values: CDR1 LGHDT, CDR2 YNNKEL (reference sequence). In DNA form, the CDR3 reads TGTGCCAGCAGCCAAGACTCCGGGACTCCTGCCTACAATGAGCAGTTCTTC. Protein: CASSQDSGTPAYNEQFF.

This clone was recorded only once. The sample holds other DNA sequences that translate to the same CDR3. The chain uses TRBV27 and TRBJ1-1; D possibly corresponds to TRBD1 (5 bases). This CDR3 contains 13 residues. V was clipped by 5 bases and J by 1 base, with 8 bases between them. Per the germline V gene, CDR1 is MNHEY and CDR2 is SMNVEV (reference sequence). The CDR3 here is CASSPTGNTEAFF. Here the CDR3 DNA reads TGTGCCAGCAGTCCAACAGGGAACACTGAAGCTTTCTTT.

The chain recombines TRBV5-6 with TRBJ1-4; TRBD1 might be the D (6 bases). This CDR3 is 15 amino acids long. V lost 4 bases and J lost 5, with 15 bases in between. Germline-derived CDR1 and CDR2 are SGHDT and YYEEEE. CDR3 residues: CASSTGRGSNEKLFF. CDR3 DNA: TGTGCCAGCAGCACCGGGAGGGGGTCAAATGAAAAACTGTTTTTT.

The CDR3 spells CASSPRGGDDYNEQFF. The CDR3 DNA reads TGTGCCAGCAGCCCCCGGGGCGGGGACGATTACAATGAGCAGTTCTTC. The chain employs TRBV9 and TRBJ2-1; possible D gene TRBD2, 6 bases. Per germline, CDR1 SGDLS and CDR2 YYNGEE. This CDR3 comprises 16 residues. The V gene lost 4 bases and the J gene lost 4 bases, with 18 bases spanning the gap. The full variable domain, rest sourced from reference TRBV9 and TRBJ2-1, is DSGVTQTPKHLITATGQRVTLRCSPRSGDLSVYWYQQSLDQGLQFLIQYYNGEERAKGNILERFSAQQFPDLHSELNLSSLELGDSALYFCASSPRGGDDYNEQFFGPGTRLTVL.

This chain links TRBV30 with TRBJ1-6; TRBD1 is a possible D gene (5 bases). V lost 4 bases and J lost 6, with 13 bases in between. The CDR3 covers 14 residues. Per germline, CDR1 GTSNPN and CDR2 SVGIG (reference sequence). The CDR3 loop reads CAWNRRGGNSPLHF. The CDR3 DNA reads as TGTGCCTGGAATCGACGGGGGGGTAATTCACCCCTCCACTTT.

The chain couples TRBV11-2 to TRBJ2-7; D not resolved. This CDR3 is 15 amino acids long. Looked up from germline, CDR1 is SGHAT and CDR2 is FQNNGV. V was cut by 1 base and J by 5 bases, with 15 bases left in between. Written as DNA, the CDR3 is TGTGCCAGCAGCTTAGTCCCAGCCGGGTCCAACGAGCAGTACTTC. Its translation: CASSLVPAGSNEQYF.

The gene calls are TRBV9 and TRBJ2-1; 9 bases are shared with TRBD2. The CDR3 has 16 residues. V shed 1 base, J shed 4 bases, and the junction held 6 bases outside the gene matches. CDR1 SGDLS and CDR2 YYNGEE come from the germline V gene. CDR3 protein: CASSVLAGERYNEQFF. The CDR3 coding sequence is TGTGCCAGCAGCGTATTAGCGGGAGAACGTTACAATGAGCAGTTCTTC. Using reference TRBV9 and TRBJ2-1 for the parts outside the CDR3, the full variable domain is DSGVTQTPKHLITATGQRVTLRCSPRSGDLSVYWYQQSLDQGLQFLIQYYNGEERAKGNILERFSAQQFPDLHSELNLSSLELGDSALYFCASSVLAGERYNEQFFGPGTRLTVL.

The CDR3 region is CATRGSTGELFF. CDR3 nucleotide sequence: TGTGCCACTAGAGGGAGCACCGGGGAGCTGTTTTTT. The chain is built from TRBV28 and TRBJ2-2, with a possible D match to TRBD2 (5 bases). V lost 10 bases and J lost 4, with 10 bases in between. Germline V gene data show CDR1 as MDHEN and CDR2 as SYDVKM. This CDR3 region has 12 residues.

The V gene is TRBV29-1, the J gene TRBJ1-1, with 7 bases aligning to TRBD1. CDR1 is SQVTM and CDR2 is ANQGSEA in the germline V gene. The J segment lost 6 bases and the V segment lost 2 bases, leaving 6 bases of the junction unmatched. The CDR3 is 13 amino acids. CDR3 in amino acids: CSVELAGGAEAFF. The DNA for the CDR3 is TGCAGCGTTGAATTGGCAGGGGGTGCTGAAGCTTTCTTT.

The chain couples TRBV7-3 to TRBJ2-7; no firm D call. The CDR3 consists of 13 residues. CDR1 is SGHTA, CDR2 FQGTGA, per germline. The ends were cut back, 6 bases at V and 2 bases at J, with 11 bases in the middle. CDR3 protein: CASRSTEPYEQYF. In nucleotides, the CDR3 is TGTGCCAGCAGGTCGACTGAACCCTACGAGCAGTACTTC.

This rearrangement joins TRBV19 to TRBJ2-3; D gene uncertain. V gave up 3 bases and J gave up 0 bases, with 7 bases separating them. The CDR3 loop spans 14 amino acids. The V gene's germline CDR1 is LNHDA and CDR2 SQIVND (reference sequence). In DNA, the CDR3 is TGTGCCAGTAGTATTCAACTTAGCACAGATACGCAGTATTTT. This codes for CASSIQLSTDTQYF.

This rearrangement joins TRBV19 to TRBJ1-2; unclear D gene. The CDR3 has 12 amino acids. Per the germline V gene, CDR1 is LNHDA and CDR2 is SQIVND (reference sequence). The V end was cut by 5 bases, the J end by 4 bases, with 8 bases between. CDR3 sequence reads: CASSPEGYGYTF. As DNA, the CDR3 is TGTGCCAGTAGTCCGGAGGGCTATGGCTACACCTTC.

The genes are TRBV3-1 (or the pseudogene TRBV3-2) and TRBJ2-7; 12 positions match TRBD2. Germline V gene sequence: CDR1 LGHDT, CDR2 YNNKEL (reference sequence). V shed 6 bases and J 5 bases; nucleotides not matched to a gene: 8. The CDR3 contains 15 residues. The CDR3 is CASRQKTSGSNEQYF. The CDR3 region has the DNA TGTGCCAGCAGGCAAAAGACTAGCGGGAGCAACGAGCAGTACTTC.

J is TRBJ2-7 and V is TRBV28; D gene unclear. Trimming shortened V by 1 base and J by 0 bases, and 4 bases separated the two germline ends. The germline V gene has CDR1 MDHEN and CDR2 SYDVKM. The CDR3 totals 13 residues. The chain's CDR3 is CASSLLFSYEQYF. The CDR3 bases are TGTGCCAGCAGTTTATTATTCTCCTACGAGCAGTACTTC.

The chain links TRBV5-1 to TRBJ1-1; weak D call: TRBD1 (5 bases). CDR1 SGHRS and CDR2 YFSETQ come from the germline V gene. V was clipped by 0 bases and J by 5 bases, with 11 bases between them. The CDR3 length is 14 residues. The DNA for the CDR3 is TGCGCCAGCAGCTTGGAGCAGGGCCGGACTGAAGCTTTCTTT. Its translation: CASSLEQGRTEAFF.

V usage is TRBV19 and J usage is TRBJ2-7, with D possibly matching TRBD2 (6 bases). The V end was cut by 3 bases, the J end by 0 bases, with 21 bases between. Germline V gene lookup returns CDR1 LNHDA and CDR2 SQIVND (reference sequence). The CDR3 loop spans 18 amino acids. The DNA for the CDR3 is TGTGCCAGTAGTATCCGGGTCTCAAGGGTCGGGAGCTCCTACGAGCAGTACTTC. Its translation: CASSIRVSRVGSSYEQYF.

Written as DNA, the CDR3 is TGTGCCAGCAGCAAGGGACAGGGGAATCAGCCCCAGCATTTT. It encodes CASSKGQGNQPQHF. The chain uses TRBV21-1 and TRBJ1-5; the DNA was not used to check the table's D call, TRBD1. TRBV21-1 is recorded as a pseudogene. This CDR3 spans 14 amino acids.

The chain couples TRBV19 to TRBJ1-2; D might be TRBD1 (5 bases). Germline assignment: CDR1 LNHDA and CDR2 SQIVND (reference sequence). V was cut by 3 bases and J by 5 bases, with 13 bases left in between. CDR3 length equals 14 residues. In DNA form, the CDR3 reads TGTGCCAGTAGTATGGGGCATCGATTTTATGGCTACACCTTC. It yields the protein CASSMGHRFYGYTF.

This chain joins TRBV27 and TRBJ2-7; 8 positions agree with TRBD1. The germline V gene has CDR1 MNHEY and CDR2 SMNVEV (reference sequence). The trim removed 4 bases at V and 3 bases at J, leaving 8 bases unmatched. The CDR3 consists of 15 residues. This CDR3 reads CASSSRTGTGYEQYF. The CDR3 DNA sequence: TGTGCCAGCAGTTCCCGGACAGGGACCGGCTACGAGCAGTACTTC.

This chain uses TRBV11-3 with TRBJ1-2, with no clear D. There are 13 residues in the CDR3. V lost 5 bases, J lost 5 bases, and 12 bases lay in between. From germline, CDR1 is SGHNT and CDR2 YENEEA. CDR3 coding DNA: TGTGCCAGCAGCCAGGAAGGTACTTATGGCTACACCTTC. This encodes CASSQEGTYGYTF.

The chain joins TRBV19 to TRBJ2-5, with D possibly TRBD1 on 5 matching bases. The CDR3 contains 14 residues. V was clipped by 3 bases and J by 4 bases, with 12 bases between them. CDR1 and CDR2 from the germline V gene are LNHDA and SQIVND (reference sequence). The CDR3 nucleotides read TGTGCCAGTAGTATTGCAGGGCAGGGAGAGACCCAGTACTTC. This gives the protein CASSIAGQGETQYF.

The chain couples TRBV7-3 to TRBJ2-7, with TRBD2 identical over 10 bases. The CDR3 is 16 amino acids. Germline CDR1 and CDR2: SGHTA and FQGTGA. The V and J ends lost 0 bases and 4 bases, in that order; junction bases with no gene match: 6. The CDR3 sequence: CASSLTTSGDLYEQYF. As DNA, the CDR3 is TGTGCCAGCAGCTTAACAACTAGCGGGGACCTATACGAGCAGTACTTC.

The gene calls are TRBV6-5 and TRBJ2-5, with TRBD2 as a possible D gene (5 bases). V lost 6 bases and J lost 12, with 14 bases in between. CDR3 size: 11 residues. From germline, CDR1 is MNHEY and CDR2 SVGAGI. The DNA of the CDR3 is TGTGCCAGCAGGGGAGAGAGGGTGGAGTACTTC. It codes for CASRGERVEYF.

The gene calls are TRBV3-1 (or the pseudogene TRBV3-2) and TRBJ1-3, with no clear D. The germline CDR1 and CDR2 sequences are LGHDT and YNNKEL (reference sequence). Trimming removed 0 bases at V and 0 bases at J, with 6 bases between. This CDR3 has 15 residues. CDR3: CASSQDPGSGNTIYF. The CDR3 bases are TGTGCCAGCAGCCAAGACCCGGGCTCTGGAAACACCATATATTTT.

This rearrangement joins TRBV19 to TRBJ1-1; D perhaps matches TRBD1 (5 bases). Trimming shortened V by 6 bases and J by 6 bases, and 14 bases separated the two germline ends. The CDR3 runs 13 residues. Per germline, CDR1 LNHDA and CDR2 SQIVND (reference sequence). The CDR3 region has the DNA TGTGCCAGTAGCGAGGGACTAATGGCTGAAGCTTTCTTT. Its translation: CASSEGLMAEAFF.